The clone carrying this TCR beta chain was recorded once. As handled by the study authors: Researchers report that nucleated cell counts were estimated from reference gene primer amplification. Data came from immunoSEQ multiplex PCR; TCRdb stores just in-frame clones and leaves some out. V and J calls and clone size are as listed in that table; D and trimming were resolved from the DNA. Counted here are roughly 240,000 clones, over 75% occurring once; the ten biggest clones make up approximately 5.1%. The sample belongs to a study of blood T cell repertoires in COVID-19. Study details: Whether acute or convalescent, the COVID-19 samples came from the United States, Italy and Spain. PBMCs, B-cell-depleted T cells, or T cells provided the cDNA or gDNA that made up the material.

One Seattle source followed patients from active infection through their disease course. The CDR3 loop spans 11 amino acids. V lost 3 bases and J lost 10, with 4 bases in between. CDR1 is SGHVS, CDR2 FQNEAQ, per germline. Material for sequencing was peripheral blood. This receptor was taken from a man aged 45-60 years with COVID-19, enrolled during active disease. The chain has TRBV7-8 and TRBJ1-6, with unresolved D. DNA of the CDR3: TGTGCCAGCAGCTTCAGGTCACCCCTCCACTTT. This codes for CASSFRSPLHF.